This T cell receptor (beta chain) comes out of a study of Graves' ophthalmopathy and Graves' hyperthyroidism. Turning to the study itself: Upon initial diagnosis and before any treatment, peripheral blood was collected.

General study results and limits: Blood also harbored most expanded thyroid clonotypes above 0.001 frequency.

Regarding this clonotype: The antigen remains undetermined.

The V end lost 5 bases, the J end lost 3 bases, and 12 bases lay between the germline ends. This CDR3 is built from 13 residues. Germline V gives CDR1 SGDLS, CDR2 YYNGEE. RNA transcripts yielded amplified TCR beta CDR3 regions. Amplification began with first-round RT-PCR using HTBI primers, then second-round multiplex PCR was performed. TCRdb fed the multiplex PCR reads into MiXCR, producing one record per CDR3 protein. This sample has some 750,000 distinct CDR3 sequences, with roughly two fifths found just once. Those donors who had ophthalmopathy presented with moderate-to-severe activity, a CAS of ≥3, a NOSPECS of ≥4 and a duration under 3 months. Physicians reached a diagnosis by relying on clinical symptoms, serum thyroxine, TRAb, thyroid ultrasound and orbital computed tomography.

This clonotype originated in an adult man with Graves' ophthalmopathy. The sample consisted of peripheral blood. The chain has TRBV9 and TRBJ2-7; D uncertain. CDR3 in amino acids: CASSYSIVYEQYF. CDR3 DNA sequence: TGTGCCAGCAGTTACTCGATAGTCTACGAGCAGTACTTC.